These 32 T cell receptor beta chains were all obtained from the same sample, sequenced in a study of blood T cell repertoires in COVID-19 (dated by TCRdb to 2018 to 2020). To prepare the library, the immunoSEQ multiplex PCR assay was applied. As stored in TCRdb, this immuneACCESS dataset retains in-frame rearrangements with V and J assigned. A fraction of the clones does not appear; measured against another copy, unresolved V genes explain less than half of the discrepancy, and the remainder lacks a known reason. The sample includes about 140,000 clones, with roughly 86% observed a single time. Jointly, the top ten make up approximately 3.6% of the sample. Sequencing was done on a sample of PBMCs or T cells enriched from blood (not recorded which). All receptors derive from a woman between 45 and 60 years old with acute COVID-19.

The gene calls are TRBV7-2 and TRBJ1-6; weak D call: TRBD1 (5 bases). Between the trimmed V and J ends, which lost 5 bases and 6 bases, there was a span of 8 bases. The length of the CDR3 is 13 residues. The germline V gene encodes CDR1 SGHTA and CDR2 FQGNSA. CDR3 sequence (DNA): TGTGCCAGCAGCGGAGGGGCTAATTCACCCCTCCACTTT. This gives the protein CASSGGANSPLHF. The complete variable domain, with remaining parts taken from reference TRBV7-2 and TRBJ1-6, reads GAGVSQSPSNKVTEKGKDVELRCDPISGHTALYWYRQSLGQGLEFLIYFQGNSAPDKSGLPSDRFSAERTGGSVSTLTIQRTQQEDSAVYLCASSGGANSPLHFGNGTRLTVT.

The genes are TRBV18 and TRBJ2-7, with 8 bases fitting TRBD2. Germline CDR1 KGHSH, CDR2 LQKENI. V shed 1 base, J shed 2 bases, and the junction held 10 bases outside the gene matches. The CDR3 is 17 residues long. This chain's CDR3 is CASSPRGHSGGAYEQYF. For the CDR3, the DNA is TGTGCCAGCTCACCACGAGGCCACTCGGGAGGGGCCTACGAGCAGTACTTC.

A single count supports this clone. The chain uses TRBV5-1 and TRBJ2-2; TRBD2 aligns across 8 bases. Germline V gene sequence: CDR1 SGHRS, CDR2 YFSETQ. V trimming: 4 bases; J trimming: 11 bases; junction bases outside the gene matches: 19. The CDR3 loop spans 17 amino acids. The DNA for the CDR3 is TGCGCCAGCAGCGGGGGACTAGTTACCCGGGCGGGCGATGAGCTGTTTTTT. Amino acid sequence: CASSGGLVTRAGDELFF.

This clone occurred a few times. The CDR3, as DNA: TGTGCCAGTAGTTCCCTAGCGTATACCTACGAGCAGTACTTC. Protein sequence: CASSSLAYTYEQYF. This rearrangement joins TRBV19 to TRBJ2-7, with D maybe TRBD2 (6 bases). Trimming pared 5 bases from V and 2 bases from J, leaving 13 bases between. The CDR3 sequence is 14 residues long. Germline CDR1 LNHDA, CDR2 SQIVND (reference sequence).

This chain uses TRBV30 with TRBJ1-5, with a weak D call TRBD1 (5 bases). The CDR3 has 13 residues. Trimming removed 2 bases at V and 7 bases at J, with 12 bases between. Germline CDR1 GTSNPN, CDR2 SVGIG (reference sequence). The CDR3 DNA sequence: TGTGCCTGGAGTACCCAGGGAGGACAGCCCCAGCATTTT. Amino acid sequence: CAWSTQGGQPQHF.

The V gene is TRBV7-3, the J gene TRBJ2-2; no definite D call. This CDR3 is 15 amino acids long. Germline V gene lookup returns CDR1 SGHTA and CDR2 FQGTGA. Trimming pared 4 bases from V and 1 base from J, leaving 10 bases between. DNA of the CDR3: TGTGCCAGCAGCTCAAGCTCCTGGAACACCGGGGAGCTGTTTTTT. Translation gives CASSSSSWNTGELFF.

The J gene is TRBJ1-1, the V gene TRBV5-5, with no clear D. The CDR3 is made up of 14 amino acids. Trimming took 2 bases from V and 6 from J, leaving 14 bases between them. In germline, CDR1 is SGHKS, CDR2 YYEKEE (reference sequence). Written as DNA, the CDR3 is TGTGCCAGCAGCTTTTTAACAGCTTCCCCTGAAGCTTTCTTT. Its protein is CASSFLTASPEAFF.

For this clone: The junction differs from germline at one of its ends, possibly a read error. This sequence joins TRBV7-2 and TRBJ2-7, with a tentative D call TRBD2 (6 bases). The CDR3 covers 14 residues. From germline, CDR1 is SGHTA and CDR2 FQGNSA. The CDR3: CASRPAGSSYEQYF. CDR3 sequence (DNA): TGTGCCAGCAGACCGGCGGGGAGCTCCTACGAGCAGTACTTT.

This clone appeared a single time. J is TRBJ2-6 and V is TRBV7-3, with 9 bases matching TRBD1. CDR1 and CDR2 (germline): SGHTA, FQGTGA. The CDR3 has 16 residues. Trimming took 5 bases from V and 4 from J; bases not matched to a gene: 6. CDR3 nucleotides: TGTGCCAGCAGCACCGGGACAGGGTTCGGGGCCAACGTCCTGACTTTC. It translates to CASSTGTGFGANVLTF.

The chain has TRBV24-1 and TRBJ2-3; perhaps TRBD2 as D (6 bases). V lost 0 bases to trimming and J lost 2 bases, with 11 bases between them. This CDR3 has 16 amino acids. The germline gives CDR1 KGHDR, CDR2 SFDVKD. The CDR3 DNA is TGTGCCACCAGTGATTTGCCGGGAGACAACACAGATACGCAGTATTTT. Protein product: CATSDLPGDNTDTQYF.

This chain links TRBV20-1 with TRBJ2-5; possible D gene TRBD2, 5 bases. V was cut by 3 bases and J by 1 base, with 12 bases left in between. The CDR3 totals 14 residues. Germline CDR1 is DFQATT and CDR2 is SNEGSKA (reference sequence). The CDR3 coding sequence is TGCAGTGCTAGTCCTCTTGCGGGCCAAGAGACCCAGTACTTC. Its translation is CSASPLAGQETQYF.

The CDR3 spells CASSLKQEFTDTQYF. Written as DNA, the CDR3 is TGCGCCAGCAGCTTAAAACAGGAATTCACAGATACGCAGTATTTT. The chain combines TRBV5-1 with TRBJ2-3; the D gene is possibly TRBD1 (5 bases). Trimming left V 2 bases short and J 2 bases short, with 12 bases between. The germline CDR1 and CDR2 sequences are SGHRS and YFSETQ. This CDR3 contains 15 residues.

The V call is TRBV6-6, the J call TRBJ2-3; 10 nucleotides agree with TRBD2. The V gene's germline CDR1 is MNHNY and CDR2 SVGAGI (reference sequence). This CDR3 is built from 15 residues. The J segment lost 5 bases and the V segment lost 7 bases, leaving 9 bases of the junction unmatched. The CDR3 is CASIGLAAQGDTQYF. The CDR3 DNA is TGTGCCAGCATTGGACTAGCGGCACAAGGAGATACGCAGTATTTT.

The chain links TRBV24-1 to TRBJ1-2, with 7 bases aligning to TRBD1. The length of the CDR3 is 14 residues. Germline CDR1 KGHDR, CDR2 SFDVKD. Trimming cost V 3 bases and J 8 bases; bases outside gene matches: 8. The CDR3, as DNA: TGTGCCACCAGTGATGAAAAGGGGGCGCGGGGCTACACCTTC. Translated, it gives CATSDEKGARGYTF.

The rearrangement links TRBV25-1 to TRBJ2-1; possible D gene TRBD1, 6 bases. Germline V CDR1 and CDR2: MGHDK, SYGVNS. The CDR3 totals 14 residues. The V end was cut by 1 base, the J end by 4 bases, with 8 bases between. CDR3: CASSESGQYNEQFF. Written as DNA, the CDR3 is TGTGCCAGCAGTGAATCCGGACAGTACAATGAGCAGTTCTTC. Combining the CDR3 with reference TRBV25-1 and TRBJ2-1 gives the whole variable domain EADIYQTPRYLVIGTGKKITLECSQTMGHDKMYWYQQDPGMELHLIHYSYGVNSTEKGDLSSESTVSRIRTEHFPLTLESARPSHTSQYLCASSESGQYNEQFFGPGTRLTVL.

The sample holds one count of this clone. The chain uses TRBV5-8 and TRBJ2-2; 10 nucleotides agree with TRBD1. CDR3 length: 16 residues. Germline V gene lookup returns CDR1 SGHTS and CDR2 YDEGEE. With 6 bases clipped from V and 5 bases from J, the junction kept 10 bases outside the gene matches. The CDR3, as DNA: TGTGCCAGCACCAGATTGCCGGGACAGGGGACCGGGGAGCTGTTTTTT. Amino acid sequence: CASTRLPGQGTGELFF.

This chain uses TRBV7-2 with TRBJ2-2, with D perhaps TRBD2 (5 bases). V lost 2 bases and J lost 1, with 8 bases in between. The CDR3 loop spans 15 amino acids. Germline CDR1 is SGHTA and CDR2 is FQGNSA. In DNA form, the CDR3 reads TGTGCCAGCAGCTTAAACCGGGAGAACACCGGGGAGCTGTTTTTT. This gives the protein CASSLNRENTGELFF.

This clone was seen just once. This chain links TRBV24-1 with TRBJ2-7, with 8 bases aligning to TRBD1. CDR3 size: 15 residues. CDR1 and CDR2 from the germline V gene are KGHDR and SFDVKD. V shed 5 bases and J 2 bases; nucleotides not matched to a gene: 7. The CDR3 DNA follows: TGTGCCACCAGTGCCCCGGAACAGGGGGCCTACGAGCAGTACTTC. It translates to CATSAPEQGAYEQYF.

The gene calls are TRBV7-9 and TRBJ2-3; 11 nucleotides match TRBD2. Per the germline V gene, CDR1 is SEHNR and CDR2 is FQNEAQ (reference sequence). The CDR3 loop spans 15 amino acids. V trimming: 6 bases; J trimming: 5 bases; junction bases outside the gene matches: 7. The CDR3 region has the DNA TGTGCCAGCAGGCCCCTAGCGGGAGGCGGAGATACGCAGTATTTT. The encoded protein is CASRPLAGGGDTQYF.

V gene TRBV15 combines with J gene TRBJ2-1; D is undetermined. This CDR3 is built from 13 residues. Trimming pared 5 bases from V and 5 bases from J, leaving 10 bases between. Per the germline V gene, CDR1 is LNHNV and CDR2 is YYDKDF (reference sequence). DNA of the CDR3: TGTGCCACCAGCGGAAGACTGGACAATGAGCAGTTCTTC. It codes for CATSGRLDNEQFF. The whole variable domain, filled in from reference TRBV15 and TRBJ2-1, reads DAMVIQNPRYQVTQFGKPVTLSCSQTLNHNVMYWYQQKSSQAPKLLFHYYDKDFNNEADTPDNFQSRRPNTSFCFLDIRSPGLGDTAMYLCATSGRLDNEQFFGPGTRLTVL.

Only one count was recorded for this clone. J is TRBJ1-3 and V is TRBV30; TRBD1 aligns across 10 bases. The CDR3 has 16 residues. The V gene's germline CDR1 is GTSNPN and CDR2 SVGIG (reference sequence). V shed 5 bases and J 3 bases; nucleotides not matched to a gene: 10. CDR3 amino acids: CAWSTGRDRGGNTIYF. CDR3 bases: TGTGCCTGGTCCACCGGCCGGGACAGGGGTGGAAACACCATATATTTT.

The chain joins TRBV4-1 to TRBJ1-5; D unclear. CDR1 is MGHRA and CDR2 is YSYEKL in the germline V gene. Trimming took off 4 bases at V and 7 bases at J, with 11 bases between the two ends. This CDR3 has 13 residues. The CDR3: CASSRREGQPQHF. Here the CDR3 DNA reads TGCGCCAGCAGCCGGAGGGAGGGCCAGCCCCAGCATTTT.

As to this clone: The CDR3 ends on some other residue instead of the conserved phenylalanine or tryptophan, so this is likely a read error. The limits of the CDR3 on the DNA are not certain, so only TCRdb's listed CDR3 is given. This chain joins TRBV7-2 and TRBJ1-1. Germline V CDR1 and CDR2: SGHTA, FQGNSA. The CDR3 has 14 residues if both end residues are counted. The CDR3 is CASSPDRTNIILLS.

This chain uses TRBV9 with TRBJ2-3, with D possibly TRBD2 on 5 matching bases. The V and J ends lost 0 bases and 5 bases respectively, with 13 bases between them. This CDR3 contains 15 residues. Per germline, CDR1 SGDLS and CDR2 YYNGEE. The CDR3 loop reads CASSVGVGEVDTQYF. CDR3 nucleotide sequence: TGTGCCAGCAGCGTAGGCGTGGGAGAGGTAGATACGCAGTATTTT.

The V gene is TRBV6-5, the J gene TRBJ2-1, with D possibly TRBD2 on 5 matching bases. The V gene's germline CDR1 is MNHEY and CDR2 SVGAGI. CDR3 size: 13 residues. V lost 6 bases, J lost 9 bases, and 15 bases lay in between. Here the CDR3 DNA reads TGTGCCAGCAGCGGTGGGAGCGGCCTTGAGCAGTTCTTC. Translating gives CASSGGSGLEQFF.

The V and J genes are TRBV5-6 and TRBJ1-2; 7 positions agree with TRBD1. The CDR3 covers 13 residues. The V segment lost 6 bases and the J segment 4 bases; nucleotides outside the gene matches: 6. Germline-derived CDR1 and CDR2 are SGHDT and YYEEEE. CDR3 sequence reads: CASNKGAGYGYTF. The CDR3 DNA reads TGTGCCAGCAACAAGGGGGCGGGCTATGGCTACACCTTC.

This clone was seen just once. The rearrangement links TRBV12-2 to TRBJ2-7; TRBD2 reflects the table's D call only, with no check against the DNA. TRBV12-2 is recorded as a pseudogene. The CDR3 spans 17 residues. This CDR3 is CASRSRQREGRLHEQYF. DNA for the CDR3: TGTGCAAGTCGCTCCCGGCAGCGGGAGGGCCGGCTTCACGAGCAGTACTTC.

V gene TRBV11-3 combines with J gene TRBJ2-6; tentatively, D is TRBD1 (6 bases). This CDR3 has 18 residues. V lost 5 bases to trimming and J lost 2 bases, with 19 bases between them. Germline V gene sequence: CDR1 SGHNT, CDR2 YENEEA. The CDR3 loop is CASSARTDGLAGANVLTF. CDR3 DNA sequence: TGTGCCAGCAGCGCACGGACAGATGGGTTGGCTGGGGCCAACGTCCTGACTTTC. Full variable domain (missing parts from reference TRBV11-3 and TRBJ2-6): EAGVVQSPRYKIIEKKQPVAFWCNPISGHNTLYWYLQNLGQGPELLIRYENEEAVDDSQLPKDRFSAERLKGVDSTLKIQPAELGDSAVYLCASSARTDGLAGANVLTFGAGSRLTVL.

This rearrangement joins TRBV11-3 to TRBJ1-1; 7 nucleotides agree with TRBD1. The CDR3 has 13 amino acids. The J segment lost 4 bases and the V segment lost 7 bases, leaving 6 bases of the junction unmatched. Germline CDR1 and CDR2: SGHNT and YENEEA. The chain's CDR3 is CASTSQGTTEAFF. The DNA of the CDR3 is TGTGCCAGCACCTCACAGGGGACCACTGAAGCTTTCTTT.

The chain uses TRBV7-2 and TRBJ1-5; possible D gene TRBD1, 6 bases. V shed 1 base and J shed 1 base, with 11 bases lying between them. The CDR3 has 16 amino acids. Germline V CDR1 and CDR2: SGHTA, FQGNSA. CDR3 sequence: CASSLGGRRSNQPQHF. The CDR3 nucleotides read TGTGCCAGCAGCTTAGGGGGGCGCCGGAGCAATCAGCCCCAGCATTTT.

This sequence joins TRBV5-1 and TRBJ1-2, with TRBD1 identical over 9 bases. Germline CDR1 and CDR2: SGHRS and YFSETQ. This CDR3 is built from 15 residues. J gave up 1 base and V 4 bases, and 5 bases lay outside the gene matches. CDR3 loop: CASSDPDRGNYGYTF. DNA of the CDR3: TGCGCCAGCAGCGACCCGGACAGGGGTAACTATGGCTACACCTTC.

The gene calls are TRBV3-1 (or the pseudogene TRBV3-2) and TRBJ2-1; D not certain. Trimming pared 9 bases from V and 1 base from J, leaving 10 bases between. The germline CDR1 and CDR2 sequences are LGHDT and YNNKEL (reference sequence). The CDR3 sequence is 13 residues long. The chain's CDR3 is CASSRSSYNEQFF. The CDR3 DNA follows: TGTGCCAGTAGCAGGAGTTCCTACAATGAGCAGTTCTTC.